Following are 15 T cell receptor beta chains from one sample sequenced in a study of blood T cell repertoires in COVID-19. Repertoires were generated with immunoSEQ multiplex PCR, while TCRdb's copy carries only in-frame clones and drops some. The repertoire includes 300,000 to 500,000 clones, around nine tenths of them detected once, and around 0.97% sits in the top ten. The material sequenced was PBMCs or T cells enriched from blood (not recorded which). These receptors came from a woman under 40 with acute COVID-19.

This chain connects TRBV11-3 to TRBJ2-3; 8 nucleotides agree with TRBD2. V shed 6 bases, J shed 1 base, and the junction held 6 bases outside the gene matches. This CDR3 is built from 15 residues. Germline CDR1 and CDR2: SGHNT and YENEEA. The CDR3 region has the DNA TGTGCCAGCAGTCCTGGGCGGGGGGGCACAGATACGCAGTATTTT. Residues: CASSPGRGGTDTQYF.

This clone was counted once. The CDR3 protein is CSASFETYGYTF. The CDR3 DNA reads TGCAGTGCTAGTTTTGAGACTTATGGCTACACCTTC. The chain recombines TRBV20-1 with TRBJ1-2; D gene unclear. Germline loops: CDR1 DFQATT, CDR2 SNEGSKA (reference sequence). The length of the CDR3 is 12 residues. V was trimmed by 3 bases and J by 5 bases, leaving 10 bases between them.

The chain joins TRBV6-5 to TRBJ1-5, with D perhaps matching TRBD1 (5 bases). The ends were cut back, 11 bases at V and 2 bases at J, with 13 bases in the middle. The CDR3 loop spans 13 amino acids. The germline CDR1 and CDR2 sequences are MNHEY and SVGAGI. In DNA form, the CDR3 reads TGTGCCTGCCAGTGGGGGGGCAATCAGCCCCAGCATTTT. Protein: CACQWGGNQPQHF.

The gene calls are TRBV18 and TRBJ2-7, with D unresolved. The CDR3 sequence is 14 residues long. Trimming took off 0 bases at V and 5 bases at J, with 11 bases between the two ends. From germline, CDR1 is KGHSH and CDR2 LQKENI. The CDR3 loop reads CASSPPGSQNEQYF. In DNA, the CDR3 is TGTGCCAGCTCACCACCGGGCTCCCAGAACGAGCAGTACTTC.

The chain has TRBV5-1 and TRBJ1-1; TRBD1 is a possible D gene (5 bases). The V end lost 5 bases, the J end lost 4 bases, and 12 bases lay between the germline ends. Germline V CDR1 and CDR2: SGHRS, YFSETQ. The CDR3 is 13 amino acids. The CDR3 DNA sequence: TGCGCCAGCAGGGAGGGGAGGAGCACTGAAGCTTTCTTT. Protein: CASREGRSTEAFF.

The chain couples TRBV10-1 to TRBJ2-3; TRBD1 matches 8 bases. This CDR3 comprises 16 residues. CDR1 and CDR2 (germline): WNHNN, SYGVQD (reference sequence). Losses at the gene ends were 0 bases for V and 4 bases for J; bases not matched to a gene: 6. CDR3 coding DNA: TGCGCCAGCAGTGAGTCTGGAAAGGACAGGGCAGATACGCAGTATTTT. Its translation: CASSESGKDRADTQYF.

The chain couples TRBV2 to TRBJ2-7, with TRBD2 matching 9 bases. CDR1 SNHLY and CDR2 FYNNEI come from the germline V gene. The J segment lost 4 bases and the V segment lost 6 bases, leaving 7 bases of the junction unmatched. This CDR3 region has 14 residues. DNA for the CDR3: TGTGCCAGCAGGTCGGGACTAGCCTTATACGAGCAGTACTTC. It translates to CASRSGLALYEQYF.

The chain has TRBV18 and TRBJ1-6, with D possibly being TRBD1 (6 bases). Germline V gene data show CDR1 as KGHSH and CDR2 as LQKENI. The ends were cut back, 6 bases at V and 10 bases at J, with 10 bases in the middle. The length of the CDR3 is 12 residues. CDR3 sequence (DNA): TGTGCCAGCTCTGCAGGGGACTCACCCCTCCACTTT. Its protein is CASSAGDSPLHF.

The rearrangement uses TRBV15 and TRBJ1-1, with 8 bases identical to TRBD1. The V gene's germline CDR1 is LNHNV and CDR2 YYDKDF (reference sequence). The V segment lost 6 bases and the J segment 6 bases; nucleotides outside the gene matches: 3. This CDR3 spans 12 amino acids. The CDR3 is CATRQGGAEAFF. The CDR3 DNA reads TGTGCCACCAGACAGGGGGGCGCTGAAGCTTTCTTT.

This chain connects TRBV7-9 to TRBJ2-1; no firm D call. The ends were cut back, 5 bases at V and 1 base at J, with 15 bases in the middle. CDR3 length: 16 residues. Per germline, CDR1 SEHNR and CDR2 FQNEAQ (reference sequence). CDR3 in DNA: TGTGCCAGCAGCCCCCACCCTCCGGGTTCCTACAATGAGCAGTTCTTC. Its translation is CASSPHPPGSYNEQFF.

This clone was found many times. The rearrangement joins TRBV10-3 to TRBJ2-6; 8 positions match TRBD1. Germline V gene lookup returns CDR1 ENHRY and CDR2 SYGVKD. The V and J ends lost 6 bases and 2 bases, in that order; junction bases with no gene match: 15. The CDR3 is 19 residues long. This chain's CDR3 is CAISEAWDRPVPGANVLTF. CDR3 nucleotide sequence: TGTGCCATCAGCGAAGCCTGGGACAGGCCCGTACCTGGGGCCAACGTCCTGACTTTC.

This sequence joins TRBV11-2 and TRBJ1-2; D gene uncertain. Germline V gene sequence: CDR1 SGHAT, CDR2 FQNNGV. V dropped 5 bases and J dropped 3 bases, with 13 bases sitting between them. This CDR3 spans 14 amino acids. In nucleotides, the CDR3 is TGTGCCAGCAGCCGTATAGTCAGCGACTATGGCTACACCTTC. Translating it yields CASSRIVSDYGYTF. The entire variable domain, with the rest obtained from reference TRBV11-2 and TRBJ1-2, is as follows: EAGVAQSPRYKIIEKRQSVAFWCNPISGHATLYWYQQILGQGPKLLIQFQNNGVVDDSQLPKDRFSAERLKGVDSTLKIQPAKLEDSAVYLCASSRIVSDYGYTFGSGTRLTVV.

V is TRBV20-1 and J is TRBJ2-1; D may be TRBD2 (6 bases). From germline, CDR1 is DFQATT and CDR2 SNEGSKA (reference sequence). The V gene lost 3 bases and the J gene lost 8 bases, with 8 bases spanning the gap. The CDR3 loop spans 11 amino acids. In nucleotides, the CDR3 is TGCAGTGCTAGCAGGGAGGATGAGCAGTTCTTC. The encoded protein is CSASREDEQFF.

J is TRBJ2-6 and V is TRBV4-3; a weak D match, TRBD2 (5 bases). Between the trimmed V and J ends, which lost 4 bases and 0 bases, there was a span of 16 bases. The CDR3 length is 18 residues. Germline CDR1 reads LGHNA; CDR2 reads YSLEER. CDR3 sequence reads: CASSPYPVTSSGANVLTF. CDR3 nucleotides: TGCGCCAGCAGCCCCTACCCGGTAACTAGCTCTGGGGCCAACGTCCTGACTTTC.

This chain connects TRBV2 to TRBJ1-1; 10 bases are a match to TRBD1. J gave up 4 bases and V 2 bases, and 7 bases lay outside the gene matches. The germline gives CDR1 SNHLY, CDR2 FYNNEI. CDR3 length: 16 amino acids. The CDR3 nucleotides read TGTGCCAGCAGTGAACCGTCGACAGGGGGCGTCACTGAAGCTTTCTTT. As protein: CASSEPSTGGVTEAFF.